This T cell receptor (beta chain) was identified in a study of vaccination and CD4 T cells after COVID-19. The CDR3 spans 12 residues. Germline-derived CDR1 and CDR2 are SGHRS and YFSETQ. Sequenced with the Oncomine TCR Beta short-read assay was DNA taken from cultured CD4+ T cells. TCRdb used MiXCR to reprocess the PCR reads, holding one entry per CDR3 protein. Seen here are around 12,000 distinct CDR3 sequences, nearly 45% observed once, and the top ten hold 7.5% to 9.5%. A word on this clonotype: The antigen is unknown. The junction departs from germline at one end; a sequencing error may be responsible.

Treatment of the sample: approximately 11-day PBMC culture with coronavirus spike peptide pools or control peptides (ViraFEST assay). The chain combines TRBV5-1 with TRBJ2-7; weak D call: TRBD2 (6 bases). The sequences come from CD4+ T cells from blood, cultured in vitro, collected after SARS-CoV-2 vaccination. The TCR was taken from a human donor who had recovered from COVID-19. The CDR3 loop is CASSLEGRYQYF. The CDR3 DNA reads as TGCGCCAGTAGCTTGGAGGGGCGTTATCAGTACTTC.